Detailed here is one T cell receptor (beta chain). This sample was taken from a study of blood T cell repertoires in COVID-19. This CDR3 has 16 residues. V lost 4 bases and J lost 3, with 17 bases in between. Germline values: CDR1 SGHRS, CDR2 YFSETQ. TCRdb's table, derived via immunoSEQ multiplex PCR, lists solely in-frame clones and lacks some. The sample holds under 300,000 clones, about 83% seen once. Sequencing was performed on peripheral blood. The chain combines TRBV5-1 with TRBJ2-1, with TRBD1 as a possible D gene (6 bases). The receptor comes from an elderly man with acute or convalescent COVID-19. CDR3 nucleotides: TGCGCCAGCAGCGGGGGCCCTCCGAGTTTCTACAATGAGCAGTTCTTC. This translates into CASSGGPPSFYNEQFF.